This TCR beta chain was observed in a study of T cell responses to AZD1222 COVID-19 vaccine. Findings and caveats of the study: With dominance at 160-218 and 743-854, vaccine-associated CD4 TCRs spanned spike. Vaccination with two AZD1222 doses was followed by a rise in Spike-specific TCR breadth and depth. Among those given AZD1222, only five or six were seropositive at baseline. Donors were mostly white British, more females; clonal diversity possibly underestimated.

This clone was counted only a few times. Its antigen is not known. The protocol was immunoSEQ multiplex PCR, while the TCRdb copy is restricted to in-frame clones and leaves out a portion. The sample lists 130,000 to 150,000 clones; under 95% were seen once. Germline V gene lookup returns CDR1 SGHTA and CDR2 FQGNSA. This CDR3 spans 15 amino acids. With 2 bases clipped from V and 6 bases from J, the junction kept 9 bases outside the gene matches. The sample was peripheral blood, taken on day 0 of AZD1222 vaccination. This chain links TRBV7-2 with TRBJ1-2; 7 nucleotides line up with TRBD1. This TCR derives from an adult in good health. The CDR3 DNA is TGTGCCAGCAGCTTATGGCAGGGGGTACAGAATGGCTACACCTTC. Protein product: CASSLWQGVQNGYTF. Looking up the rest from reference TRBV7-2 and TRBJ1-2 gives the full variable domain: GAGVSQSPSNKVTEKGKDVELRCDPISGHTALYWYRQSLGQGLEFLIYFQGNSAPDKSGLPSDRFSAERTGGSVSTLTIQRTQQEDSAVYLCASSLWQGVQNGYTFGSGTRLTVV.